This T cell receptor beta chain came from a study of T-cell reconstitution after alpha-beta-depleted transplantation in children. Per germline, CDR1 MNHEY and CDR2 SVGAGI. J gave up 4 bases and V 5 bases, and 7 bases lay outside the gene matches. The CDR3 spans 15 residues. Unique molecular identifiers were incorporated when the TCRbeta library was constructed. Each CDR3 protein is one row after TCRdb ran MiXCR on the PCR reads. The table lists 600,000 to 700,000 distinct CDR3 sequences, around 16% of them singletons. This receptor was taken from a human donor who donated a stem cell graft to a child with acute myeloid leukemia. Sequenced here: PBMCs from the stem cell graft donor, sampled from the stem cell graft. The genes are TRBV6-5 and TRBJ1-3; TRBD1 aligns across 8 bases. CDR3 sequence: CASSNWTGLGNTIYF. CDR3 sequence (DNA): TGTGCCAGCAGTAACTGGACAGGGCTGGGAAACACCATATATTTT.